This passage covers 24 T cell receptor beta chains from one sample sequenced in a study of T cell responses to AZD1222 COVID-19 vaccine. Generated by immunoSEQ multiplex PCR, the TCRdb table keeps only in-frame clones and is missing some. The table has some 100,000 clones, nearly 95% seen once. The sample here was peripheral blood, taken on day 0 of AZD1222 vaccination. These receptors were obtained from an adult in good health.

The chain carries TRBV5-8 and TRBJ1-1; D is undetermined. The V and J ends lost 1 base and 4 bases respectively, with 11 bases between them. The germline V gene has CDR1 SGHTS and CDR2 YDEGEE. This CDR3 contains 14 residues. The CDR3 reads CASSLYGPLTEAFF. CDR3 in DNA: TGTGCCAGCAGCTTGTACGGGCCTCTCACTGAAGCTTTCTTT.

The rearrangement uses TRBV6-5 and TRBJ2-1; D ambiguous. Between the trimmed V and J ends, which lost 0 bases and 6 bases, there was a span of 15 bases. The CDR3 loop spans 16 amino acids. Germline assignment: CDR1 MNHEY and CDR2 SVGAGI. The CDR3 DNA reads TGTGCCAGCAGTTACTCGCAACAGTACAAAGGCAATGAGCAGTTCTTC. Its protein is CASSYSQQYKGNEQFF.

This chain joins TRBV6-5 and TRBJ1-1, with a weak D call TRBD1 (6 bases). Germline-derived CDR1 and CDR2 are MNHEY and SVGAGI. Trimming left V 2 bases short and J 6 bases short, with 10 bases between. This CDR3 is 13 amino acids long. The DNA for the CDR3 is TGTGCCAGCAGTTACGAGGACAGATCTGAAGCTTTCTTT. This sequence encodes CASSYEDRSEAFF.

This sequence joins TRBV27 and TRBJ2-7, with 15 bases matching TRBD2. Germline values: CDR1 MNHEY, CDR2 SMNVEV (reference sequence). The junction had 6 bases not matched to a gene; V was cut back by 5 bases and J by 4 bases. The CDR3 extends over 16 amino acids. This CDR3 reads CASSIPGTSGRYEQYF. In nucleotides, the CDR3 is TGTGCCAGCAGTATTCCCGGGACTAGCGGGAGGTACGAGCAGTACTTC.

The chain employs TRBV2 and TRBJ1-1, with TRBD1 as a possible D gene (6 bases). V was cut by 7 bases and J by 7 bases, with 10 bases left in between. Germline V CDR1 and CDR2: SNHLY, FYNNEI. The CDR3 has 11 residues. The CDR3 region has the DNA TGTGCCAGCAAGGGACAAGATGAAGCTTTCTTT. This sequence encodes CASKGQDEAFF.

The chain couples TRBV19 to TRBJ1-4; perhaps TRBD1 as D (5 bases). This CDR3 contains 16 residues. Trimming pared 4 bases from V and 6 bases from J, leaving 18 bases between. CDR1 is LNHDA and CDR2 is SQIVND in the germline V gene (reference sequence). The CDR3 protein is CASSNLDAGRYEKLFF. The CDR3 bases are TGTGCCAGTAGTAATTTGGACGCGGGGCGTTATGAAAAACTGTTTTTT.

The chain recombines TRBV27 with TRBJ1-5; a weak D match, TRBD1 (5 bases). Germline values: CDR1 MNHEY, CDR2 SMNVEV (reference sequence). CDR3 length: 17 residues. The V gene lost 2 bases and the J gene lost 0 bases, with 14 bases spanning the gap. The CDR3 here is CASSLISDRISNQPQHF. For the CDR3, the DNA is TGTGCCAGCAGTTTAATTTCCGACAGAATTAGCAATCAGCCCCAGCATTTT.

This chain uses TRBV2 with TRBJ1-6; 8 bases are a match to TRBD1. The CDR3 totals 14 residues. The germline V gene encodes CDR1 SNHLY and CDR2 FYNNEI. V lost 5 bases to trimming and J lost 10 bases; unmatched junction nucleotides: 7. The CDR3 loop reads CASSYDRGASPLHF. CDR3 coding DNA: TGTGCCAGCAGTTACGACAGGGGTGCGTCACCCCTCCACTTT.

As DNA, the CDR3 is TGTGCCAGCAGCGTAGCACCGCAGGAGAGTGGAAACACCATATATTTT. Its translation: CASSVAPQESGNTIYF. This chain joins TRBV9 and TRBJ1-3, with no clear D. Germline V lookup: CDR1 SGDLS, CDR2 YYNGEE. The CDR3 totals 16 residues. The V and J ends lost 0 bases and 3 bases respectively, with 13 bases between them.

The chain carries TRBV7-8 and TRBJ2-3; D unclear. V was trimmed by 3 bases and J by 0 bases, leaving 13 bases between them. Germline CDR1 is SGHVS and CDR2 is FQNEAQ. The CDR3 is 16 residues long. CDR3 residues: CASSFRLKTSTDTQYF. DNA for the CDR3: TGTGCCAGCAGCTTCCGTCTTAAGACTAGCACAGATACGCAGTATTTT.

The V gene is TRBV6-4, the J gene TRBJ1-1; no clear D gene. This CDR3 has 13 amino acids. Deletions cut 3 bases from V and 1 base from J, with 6 bases between. The germline CDR1 and CDR2 sequences are MRHNA and SNTAGT. The CDR3, as DNA: TGTGCCAGCAGTGAAGGAGAGAACACTGAAGCTTTCTTT. It is translated as CASSEGENTEAFF.

V gene TRBV24-1 combines with J gene TRBJ2-2; the match to TRBD2 covers 13 bases. The CDR3 length is 17 residues. Germline V gives CDR1 KGHDR, CDR2 SFDVKD. Trimming removed 3 bases from V and 7 bases from J; junction bases left unmatched: 7. The CDR3 nucleotides are TGTGCCACCAGTGATCGGACTAGCGGGAGATGGGTCGGGGAGCTGTTTTTT. Protein: CATSDRTSGRWVGELFF.

The V and J genes are TRBV28 and TRBJ1-6, with 9 bases matching TRBD1. CDR3 length: 14 amino acids. V was pared by 7 bases and J by 6 bases, with 4 bases of the junction left unmatched. CDR1 and CDR2 from the germline V gene are MDHEN and SYDVKM. CDR3 sequence reads: CASTPGQGNSPLHF. The CDR3 region has the DNA TGTGCCAGCACCCCGGGACAGGGTAATTCACCCCTCCACTTT.

This sequence joins TRBV24-1 and TRBJ1-2; the D gene is possibly TRBD1 (5 bases). Looked up from germline, CDR1 is KGHDR and CDR2 is SFDVKD. There are 14 residues in the CDR3. V was cut by 5 bases and J by 2 bases, with 11 bases left in between. CDR3 nucleotide sequence: TGTGCCACCAGTGCCGGGGGAGGGAACTATGGCTACACCTTC. It specifies CATSAGGGNYGYTF.

The J gene is TRBJ2-1, the V gene TRBV4-1; 11 nucleotides match TRBD2. Germline V gene sequence: CDR1 MGHRA, CDR2 YSYEKL. The CDR3 is made up of 16 amino acids. V lost 3 bases to trimming and J lost 3 bases; unmatched junction nucleotides: 4. In DNA, the CDR3 is TGCGCCAGCAGCCAGCCGACTAGCGGGATCTACAATGAGCAGTTCTTC. Encoded protein: CASSQPTSGIYNEQFF.

This clone appeared a single time. The chain joins TRBV3-1 (or the pseudogene TRBV3-2) to TRBJ1-5; D not certain. This CDR3 comprises 16 residues. CDR1 and CDR2 (germline): LGHDT, YNNKEL (reference sequence). The V end lost 1 base, the J end lost 0 bases, and 10 bases lay between the germline ends. The CDR3 protein is CASSQAGVGSNQPQHF. CDR3 bases: TGTGCCAGCAGCCAAGCGGGCGTGGGTAGCAATCAGCCCCAGCATTTT.

The chain has TRBV28 and TRBJ1-1, with 9 bases fitting TRBD1. Per the germline V gene, CDR1 is MDHEN and CDR2 is SYDVKM. Losses at the gene ends were 3 bases for V and 4 bases for J; bases not matched to a gene: 6. This CDR3 is 15 amino acids long. This CDR3 is CASSFSGQGTTEAFF. CDR3 nucleotide sequence: TGTGCCAGCAGTTTCTCAGGACAGGGGACCACTGAAGCTTTCTTT.

Regarding this clone: At one boundary the junction diverges from the germline segment, which might be a read error. This chain connects TRBV7-8 to TRBJ2-7; tentative D call: TRBD2 (6 bases). The CDR3 consists of 13 residues. Germline CDR1 is SGHVS and CDR2 is FQNEAQ. The DNA for the CDR3 is TGTGCCAGCAGCCCTGGGGGACTTTACGGGCAGTACTTC. It is translated as CASSPGGLYGQYF.

This chain links TRBV9 with TRBJ1-4, with TRBD1 matching over 8 bases. Germline V gene lookup returns CDR1 SGDLS and CDR2 YYNGEE. Trimming took 4 bases from V and 5 from J; bases not matched to a gene: 7. CDR3 length: 15 amino acids. CDR3 coding DNA: TGTGCCAGCAGCCCTGGACAGGGCGGGAATGAAAAACTGTTTTTT. Its translation: CASSPGQGGNEKLFF.

The chain joins TRBV10-2 to TRBJ1-4, with 8 bases lining up with TRBD1. This CDR3 comprises 15 residues. V shed 3 bases, J shed 8 bases, and the junction held 8 bases outside the gene matches. Germline loops: CDR1 WSHSY, CDR2 SAAADI. The CDR3 spells CASSDTTGGSEKLFF. The DNA for the CDR3 is TGCGCCAGCAGTGATACAACAGGGGGTAGCGAAAAACTGTTTTTT.

This clone was found a few times. V and J are TRBV28 and TRBJ2-3; D not certain. With 5 bases removed from V and 9 bases from J, the gap between germline ends came to 15 bases. This CDR3 is built from 13 residues. Germline CDR1 reads MDHEN; CDR2 reads SYDVKM. The CDR3, as DNA: TGTGCCAGCAGTGAGAGGCCCCGTTTAACGCAGTATTTT. Translated, it gives CASSERPRLTQYF.

The chain couples TRBV7-3 to TRBJ2-3; 7 bases align to TRBD2. Germline CDR1 reads SGHTA; CDR2 reads FQGTGA. Trimming took 1 base from V and 4 from J; bases not matched to a gene: 11. The CDR3 covers 17 residues. CDR3 bases: TGTGCCAGCAGCTTAAATGGGGCGGGAGCCGCCGCAGATACGCAGTATTTT. This codes for CASSLNGAGAAADTQYF.

The rearrangement links TRBV2 to TRBJ2-4; 12 nucleotides match TRBD2. With 4 bases clipped from V and 4 bases from J, the junction kept 2 bases outside the gene matches. Germline CDR1 SNHLY, CDR2 FYNNEI. CDR3 size: 15 residues. CDR3 protein: CASSGLAGVKNIQYF. The CDR3 DNA reads TGTGCCAGCAGTGGACTAGCGGGAGTAAAAAACATTCAGTACTTC.

This clone came up once. CDR3 residues: CASSLASANEQFF. The CDR3 DNA reads TGTGCCAGCAGCTTGGCCAGCGCGAATGAGCAGTTCTTC. The V gene is TRBV5-5, the J gene TRBJ2-1; D is unresolved. V was trimmed by 0 bases and J by 7 bases, leaving 8 bases between them. The germline gives CDR1 SGHKS, CDR2 YYEKEE (reference sequence). The CDR3 sequence is 13 residues long.